The rows below give T cell receptor beta chains drawn from one sample of a study of OX40 agonist ivuxolimab in advanced cancers. Profiling relied on immunoSEQ multiplex PCR, and the TCRdb table lists in-frame clones only, not all of them. In the table there are 28,000 or so clones, roughly 80% of which are singletons. Specimen: CD4+ or CD8+ T cells sorted from blood, collected in a trial of the OX40 agonist ivuxolimab. These receptors all come from an adult with an advanced solid tumor such as melanoma, head and neck, liver or kidney cancer. The CDR3 runs from the conserved cysteine through the conserved F or W. D genes are given only for firm matches. Clone size is stated in some rows and not others, as once, few, many or a class when expanded.

D gene	V gene	J gene	clone size	CDR3 protein	CDR3 DNA
-	TRBV11-1	TRBJ2-3	once	CASSLYTTADTQYF	TGTGCCAGCAGCTTATATACGACGGCGGATACGCAGTATTTT
-	TRBV23-1	TRBJ1-2	-	CASSQSGYTF	TGCGCCAGCAGTCAAAGTGGCTACACCTTC
-	TRBV4-1	TRBJ2-7	few	CASSLQLASNYEQYF	TGCGCCAGCAGCCTACAGCTAGCATCGAATTACGAGCAGTACTTC
-	TRBV15	TRBJ2-7	medium-sized	CATSMDSPYEQYF	TGTGCCACCAGCATGGACAGTCCCTACGAGCAGTACTTC
-	TRBV9	TRBJ1-3	-	CASSVGWDSSGNTIYF	TGTGCCAGCAGCGTAGGATGGGATTCCTCTGGAAACACCATATATTTT
TRBD1	TRBV18	TRBJ1-3	-	CASSPWDRGKSSGNTIYF	TGTGCCAGCTCACCGTGGGACAGGGGGAAATCCTCTGGAAACACCATATATTTT
-	TRBV5-6	TRBJ1-2	-	CASSLLLWLGGYTF	TGTGCCAGCAGCTTGCTCCTGTGGCTAGGTGGCTACACCTTC
TRBD1	TRBV30	TRBJ2-5	-	CAWSDPGQMGETQYF	TGTGCCTGGAGTGACCCGGGACAGATGGGCGAGACCCAGTACTTC
-	TRBV19	TRBJ1-1	-	CASSILWGGNTEAFF	TGTGCCAGTAGTATATTGTGGGGAGGGAACACTGAAGCTTTCTTT
-	TRBV28	TRBJ2-1	-	CASSFGASVRFNEQFF	TGTGCCAGCAGTTTTGGGGCGTCCGTACGCTTCAATGAGCAGTTCTTC
-	TRBV28	TRBJ1-1	-	CASSLSGTLNTEAFF	TGTGCCAGCAGTTTAAGTGGGACCCTGAACACTGAAGCTTTCTTT